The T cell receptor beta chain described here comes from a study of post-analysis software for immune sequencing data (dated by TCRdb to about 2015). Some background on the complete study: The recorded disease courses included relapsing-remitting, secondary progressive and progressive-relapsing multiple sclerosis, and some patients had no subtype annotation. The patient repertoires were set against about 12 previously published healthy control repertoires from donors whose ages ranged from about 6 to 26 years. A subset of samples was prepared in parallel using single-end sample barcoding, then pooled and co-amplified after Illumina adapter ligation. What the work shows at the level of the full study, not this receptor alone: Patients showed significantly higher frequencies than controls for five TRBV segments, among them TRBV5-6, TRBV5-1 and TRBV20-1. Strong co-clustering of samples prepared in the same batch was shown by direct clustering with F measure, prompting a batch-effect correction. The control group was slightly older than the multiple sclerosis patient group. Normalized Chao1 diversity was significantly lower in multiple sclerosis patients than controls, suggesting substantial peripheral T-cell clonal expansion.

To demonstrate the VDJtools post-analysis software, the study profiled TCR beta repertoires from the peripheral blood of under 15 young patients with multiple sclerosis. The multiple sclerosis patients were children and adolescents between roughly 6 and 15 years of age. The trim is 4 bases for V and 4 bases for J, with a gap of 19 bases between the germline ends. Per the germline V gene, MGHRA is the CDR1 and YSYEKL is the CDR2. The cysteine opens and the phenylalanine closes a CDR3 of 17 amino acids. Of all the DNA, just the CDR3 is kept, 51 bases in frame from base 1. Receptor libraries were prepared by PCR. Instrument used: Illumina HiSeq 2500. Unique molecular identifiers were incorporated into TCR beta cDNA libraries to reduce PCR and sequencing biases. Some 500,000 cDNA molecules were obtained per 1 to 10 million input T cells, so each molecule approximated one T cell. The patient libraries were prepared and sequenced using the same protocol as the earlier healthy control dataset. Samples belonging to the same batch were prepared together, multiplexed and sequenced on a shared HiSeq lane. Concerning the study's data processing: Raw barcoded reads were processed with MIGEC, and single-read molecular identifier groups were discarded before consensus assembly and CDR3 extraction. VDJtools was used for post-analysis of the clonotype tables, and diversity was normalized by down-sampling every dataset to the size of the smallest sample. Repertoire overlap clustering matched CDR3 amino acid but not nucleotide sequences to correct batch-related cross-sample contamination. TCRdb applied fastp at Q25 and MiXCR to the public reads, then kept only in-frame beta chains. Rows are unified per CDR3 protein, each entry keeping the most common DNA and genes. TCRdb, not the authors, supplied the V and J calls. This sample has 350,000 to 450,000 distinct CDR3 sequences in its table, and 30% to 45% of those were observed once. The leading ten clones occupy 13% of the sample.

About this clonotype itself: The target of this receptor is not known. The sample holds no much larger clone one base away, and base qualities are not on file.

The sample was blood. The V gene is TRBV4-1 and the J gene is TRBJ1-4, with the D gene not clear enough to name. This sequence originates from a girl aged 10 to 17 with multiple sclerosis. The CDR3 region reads CASSPRHVSSFNEKLFF. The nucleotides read TGCGCCAGCAGCCCAAGACACGTCTCAAGTTTTAATGAAAAACTGTTTTTT.